The clone carrying this T cell receptor (beta chain) has more than one count but fewer than ten. What it binds is unknown. As every portion of the isolated RNA was reverse transcribed, the sequencing read expressed TCRB transcripts. Measured with immunoSEQ multiplex PCR; TCRdb has only the in-frame clones, and not every one. This sample carries a few hundred thousand clones, approximately 13% of them seen once, and the ten largest clones take nearly 0.015%. The CDR3 extends over 15 amino acids. Trimming took off 4 bases at V and 4 bases at J, with 15 bases between the two ends. The germline CDR1 and CDR2 sequences are SGHRS and YFSETQ. The data are from a study of beta chain features in type 1 diabetes. Overall study results and limits: A moderate, significant TCRB CDR3 shortening appeared in type 1 diabetes across four CD4+ subsets.

The chain recombines TRBV5-1 with TRBJ2-1; D perhaps matches TRBD2 (6 bases). This receptor was identified in a woman younger than 35 with type 1 diabetes. What was sequenced was naive CD4+ T cells from blood. CDR3 DNA: TGCGCCAGCAGCGCTATAGCGGCGACATACAATGAGCAGTTCTTC. It codes for CASSAIAATYNEQFF.